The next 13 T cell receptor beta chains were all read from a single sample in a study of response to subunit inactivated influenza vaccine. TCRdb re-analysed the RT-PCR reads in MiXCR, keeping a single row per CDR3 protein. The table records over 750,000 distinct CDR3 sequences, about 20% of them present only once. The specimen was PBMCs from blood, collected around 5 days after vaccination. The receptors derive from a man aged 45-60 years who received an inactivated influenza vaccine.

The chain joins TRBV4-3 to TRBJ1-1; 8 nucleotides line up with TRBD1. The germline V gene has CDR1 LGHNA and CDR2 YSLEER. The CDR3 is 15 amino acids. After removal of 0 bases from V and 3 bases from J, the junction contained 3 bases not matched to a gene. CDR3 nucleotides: TGCGCCAGCAGCCAAGAAGGACAGGGTTACACTGAAGCTTTCTTT. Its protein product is CASSQEGQGYTEAFF.

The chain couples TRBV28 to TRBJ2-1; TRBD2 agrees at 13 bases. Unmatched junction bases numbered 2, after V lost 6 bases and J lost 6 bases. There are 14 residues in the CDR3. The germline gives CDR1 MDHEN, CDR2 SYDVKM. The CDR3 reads CASRLAGGGNEQFF. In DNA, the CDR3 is TGTGCCAGCAGACTAGCGGGAGGGGGCAATGAGCAGTTCTTC.

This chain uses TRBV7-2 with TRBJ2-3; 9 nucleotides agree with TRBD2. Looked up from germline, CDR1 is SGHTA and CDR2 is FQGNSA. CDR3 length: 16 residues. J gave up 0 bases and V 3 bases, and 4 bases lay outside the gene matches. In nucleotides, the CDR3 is TGTGCCAGCAGCTTCCGGACTAGCGCAAGCACAGATACGCAGTATTTT. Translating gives CASSFRTSASTDTQYF.

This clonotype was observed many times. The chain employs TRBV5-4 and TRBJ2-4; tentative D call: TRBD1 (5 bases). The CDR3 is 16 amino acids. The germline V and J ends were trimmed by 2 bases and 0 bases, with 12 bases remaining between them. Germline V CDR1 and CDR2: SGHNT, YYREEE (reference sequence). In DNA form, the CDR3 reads TGTGCCAGCAGCTTAATGACAGAGTTAGCCAAAAACATTCAGTACTTC. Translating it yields CASSLMTELAKNIQYF.

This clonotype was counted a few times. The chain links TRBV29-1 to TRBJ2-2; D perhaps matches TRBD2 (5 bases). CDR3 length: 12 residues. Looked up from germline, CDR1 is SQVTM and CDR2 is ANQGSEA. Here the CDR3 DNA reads TGCAGTACGAGCTGGGGAGAAGGGGAGCTGTTTTTT. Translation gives CSTSWGEGELFF.

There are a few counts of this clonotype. The DNA for the CDR3 is TGTGCCAGCAGCTTTCAACAGGGGATGCGCACTGAAGCTTTCTTT. Its translation: CASSFQQGMRTEAFF. The V call is TRBV7-2, the J call TRBJ1-1; 7 nucleotides agree with TRBD1. Germline V gives CDR1 SGHTA, CDR2 FQGNSA. V lost 3 bases, J lost 4 bases, and 8 bases stayed unmatched. This CDR3 has 15 residues.

CDR3 DNA: TGTGCCAGCAGCCCAGGTTTTTGGGCGGAATACGAGCAGTACTTC. It specifies CASSPGFWAEYEQYF. The chain combines TRBV7-9 with TRBJ2-7; D gene uncertain. Trimming removed 5 bases from V and 4 bases from J, with 18 bases in between. The CDR3 covers 15 residues. CDR1 is SEHNR, CDR2 FQNEAQ, per germline (reference sequence).

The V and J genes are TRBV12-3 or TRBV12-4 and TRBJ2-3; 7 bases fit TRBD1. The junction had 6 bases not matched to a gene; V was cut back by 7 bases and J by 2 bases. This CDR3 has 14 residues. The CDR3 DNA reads TGTGCCAGCATCCAGGGACAGATCACAGATACGCAGTATTTT. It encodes CASIQGQITDTQYF.

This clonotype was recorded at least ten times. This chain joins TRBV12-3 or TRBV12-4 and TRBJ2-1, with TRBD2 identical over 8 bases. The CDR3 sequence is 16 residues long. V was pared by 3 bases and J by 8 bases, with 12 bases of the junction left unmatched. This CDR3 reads CASSFLAGRAFDEQFF. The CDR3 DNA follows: TGTGCCAGCAGTTTTCTGGCCGGGAGGGCTTTCGATGAGCAGTTCTTC.

Here the CDR3 reads CASSLSMPEQFF. CDR3 sequence (DNA): TGTGCCAGCAGCTTATCTATGCCGGAGCAGTTCTTC. The chain links TRBV7-9 to TRBJ2-1; no clear D. Germline V gives CDR1 SEHNR, CDR2 FQNEAQ (reference sequence). The CDR3 sequence is 12 residues long. The V gene lost 2 bases and the J gene lost 10 bases, with 9 bases spanning the gap.

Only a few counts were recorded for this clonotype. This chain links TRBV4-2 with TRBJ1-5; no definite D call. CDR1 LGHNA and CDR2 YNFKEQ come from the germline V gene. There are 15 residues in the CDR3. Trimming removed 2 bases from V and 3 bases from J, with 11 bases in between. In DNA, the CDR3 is TGTGCCAGCAGCCAACCCGGACCGCCCAATCAGCCCCAGCATTTT. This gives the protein CASSQPGPPNQPQHF.

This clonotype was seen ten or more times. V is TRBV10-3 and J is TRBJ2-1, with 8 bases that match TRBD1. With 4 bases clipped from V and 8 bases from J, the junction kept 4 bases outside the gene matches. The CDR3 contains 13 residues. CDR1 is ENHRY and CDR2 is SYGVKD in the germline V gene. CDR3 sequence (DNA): TGTGCCATCAGTGGCAGGGGGCTTGATGAGCAGTTCTTC. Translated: CAISGRGLDEQFF.

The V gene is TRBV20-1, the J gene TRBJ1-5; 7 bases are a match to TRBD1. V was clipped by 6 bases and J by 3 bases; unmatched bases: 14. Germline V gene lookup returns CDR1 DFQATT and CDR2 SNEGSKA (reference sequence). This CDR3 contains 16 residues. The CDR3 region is CSASQSDRVVNQPQHF. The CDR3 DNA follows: TGCAGTGCCTCCCAAAGCGACAGGGTTGTCAATCAGCCCCAGCATTTT.